The 16 T cell receptor beta chains given below trace back to one sample, sequenced in a study of blood T cell repertoires in COVID-19. Sequencing used immunoSEQ multiplex PCR; TCRdb keeps in-frame clones, though not all of them. The data show roughly 190,000 clones, about 90% seen once. The sample was peripheral blood. The source is a man aged 55-75 years with active or convalescent COVID-19.

The chain combines TRBV24-1 with TRBJ2-5; TRBD1 aligns across 7 bases. V lost 2 bases, J lost 10 bases, and 9 bases stayed unmatched. Germline values: CDR1 KGHDR, CDR2 SFDVKD. This CDR3 is built from 14 residues. DNA for the CDR3: TGTGCCACCAGTGATTCCAGGACAGGCTTGGGCCAGTACTTC. As protein: CATSDSRTGLGQYF.

The chain has TRBV13 and TRBJ2-7, with 8 bases matching TRBD1. Germline V gives CDR1 PRHDT, CDR2 FYEKMQ (reference sequence). The CDR3 has 14 residues. V dropped 2 bases and J dropped 4; count of bases not matched to a gene: 4. The CDR3 bases are TGTGCCAGCAGCTTACAGGGGGCGCGATACGAGCAGTACTTC. This encodes CASSLQGARYEQYF.

The DNA for the CDR3 is TGTGCCAGCCACTTAGGGGGACAGATTCCCGACGGCTACACCTTC. This translates into CASHLGGQIPDGYTF. The rearrangement uses TRBV2 and TRBJ1-2, with 7 bases identical to TRBD1. The V gene's germline CDR1 is SNHLY and CDR2 FYNNEI. With V trimmed by 8 bases and J by 8 bases, 17 bases remained unmatched. The CDR3 loop spans 15 amino acids.

This chain uses TRBV6-6 with TRBJ2-6; 7 nucleotides align to TRBD2. V shed 6 bases, J shed 2 bases, and the junction held 7 bases outside the gene matches. CDR3 length: 16 amino acids. Germline CDR1 MNHNY, CDR2 SVGAGI (reference sequence). CDR3 amino acids: CASSYGRGPGANVLTF. CDR3 nucleotides: TGTGCCAGCAGCTATGGGAGGGGCCCTGGGGCCAACGTCCTGACTTTC.

The rearrangement links TRBV27 to TRBJ1-1; TRBD1 matches at 7 bases. Germline V gene lookup returns CDR1 MNHEY and CDR2 SMNVEV (reference sequence). J was trimmed by 1 base and V by 5 bases; bases with no gene match: 4. The CDR3 length is 14 residues. CDR3 nucleotide sequence: TGTGCCAGCAGTCTGGGACAGTCGAACACTGAAGCTTTCTTT. Translation: CASSLGQSNTEAFF.

This clone has only one observation. This rearrangement joins TRBV9 to TRBJ1-3; no clear D. The germline V gene encodes CDR1 SGDLS and CDR2 YYNGEE. V was pared by 2 bases and J by 0 bases, with 12 bases between. The CDR3 loop spans 16 amino acids. CDR3: CASSVTPSFSGNTIYF. CDR3 nucleotide sequence: TGTGCCAGCAGCGTGACACCTTCCTTCTCTGGAAACACCATATATTTT.

The chain recombines TRBV27 with TRBJ1-5; D is ambiguous. The CDR3 sequence is 14 residues long. Germline loops: CDR1 MNHEY, CDR2 SMNVEV (reference sequence). Trimming took off 3 bases at V and 7 bases at J, with 13 bases between the two ends. The CDR3 DNA follows: TGTGCCAGCAGTTTGGCTTTGAGGGCCCAGCCCCAGCATTTT. Translation gives CASSLALRAQPQHF.

This sequence joins TRBV5-5 and TRBJ2-5, with D possibly matching TRBD2 (7 bases). Trimming stripped 4 bases from V and 0 bases from J, with 10 bases between. The CDR3 extends over 14 amino acids. Germline V lookup: CDR1 SGHKS, CDR2 YYEKEE (reference sequence). DNA for the CDR3: TGTGCCAGCAGCCGGGGGGCAGACCAAGAGACCCAGTACTTC. Its translation is CASSRGADQETQYF. The full variable domain, with the rest looked up from reference TRBV5-5 and TRBJ2-5, is DAGVTQSPTHLIKTRGQQVTLRCSPISGHKSVSWYQQVLGQGPQFIFQYYEKEERGRGNFPDRFSARQFPNYSSELNVNALLLGDSALYLCASSRGADQETQYFGPGTRLLVL.

The rearrangement uses TRBV2 and TRBJ2-6; tentative D call: TRBD1 (5 bases). In germline, CDR1 is SNHLY, CDR2 FYNNEI. The CDR3 sequence is 16 residues long. The V end was cut by 3 bases, the J end by 3 bases, with 12 bases between. CDR3 protein: CASSDVGAGGANVLTF. The CDR3 DNA sequence: TGTGCCAGCAGTGATGTAGGGGCAGGTGGGGCCAACGTCCTGACTTTC.

This chain connects TRBV7-9 to TRBJ2-7; 7 bases are shared with TRBD2. CDR3 length: 15 residues. Germline CDR1 and CDR2: SEHNR and FQNEAQ (reference sequence). Losses at the gene ends were 2 bases for V and 0 bases for J; bases not matched to a gene: 4. The CDR3 DNA is TGTGCCAGCAGCTTAAAGGGAGGGGTCTCCTACGAGCAGTACTTC. It specifies CASSLKGGVSYEQYF. Looking up the rest from reference TRBV7-9 and TRBJ2-7 gives the full variable domain: DTGVSQNPRHKITKRGQNVTFRCDPISEHNRLYWYRQTLGQGPEFLTYFQNEAQLEKSRLLSDRFSAERPKGSFSTLEIQRTEQGDSAMYLCASSLKGGVSYEQYFGPGTRLTVT.

The chain employs TRBV6-5 and TRBJ2-5, with TRBD2 identical over 9 bases. The CDR3 length is 15 residues. Losses at the gene ends were 6 bases for V and 2 bases for J; bases not matched to a gene: 7. Germline V CDR1 and CDR2: MNHEY, SVGAGI. CDR3 residues: CASRVARGGQETQYF. CDR3 DNA: TGTGCCAGCAGGGTAGCGCGGGGGGGACAAGAGACCCAGTACTTC.

J is TRBJ2-3 and V is TRBV5-6; TRBD2 agrees at 7 bases. Trimming cost V 1 base and J 2 bases; bases outside gene matches: 10. Per the germline V gene, CDR1 is SGHDT and CDR2 is YYEEEE. The CDR3 runs to 17 residues. Here the CDR3 reads CASSLLAGPRTTDTQYF. CDR3 DNA: TGTGCCAGCAGCTTGTTAGCGGGTCCGAGGACCACAGATACGCAGTATTTT. Using reference TRBV5-6 and TRBJ2-3 for the parts outside the CDR3, the full variable domain is DAGVTQSPTHLIKTRGQQVTLRCSPKSGHDTVSWYQQALGQGPQFIFQYYEEEERQRGNFPDRFSGHQFPNYSSELNVNALLLGDSALYLCASSLLAGPRTTDTQYFGPGTRLTVL.

V gene TRBV10-2 combines with J gene TRBJ1-4, with 12 bases lining up with TRBD1. The J segment lost 7 bases and the V segment lost 5 bases, leaving 8 bases of the junction unmatched. Per germline, CDR1 WSHSY and CDR2 SAAADI. The CDR3 totals 16 residues. CDR3 DNA: TGCGCCAGCAGTCCGGGACAGGGGGCGCGTTCTGAAAAACTGTTTTTT. Translated, it gives CASSPGQGARSEKLFF.

The gene calls are TRBV9 and TRBJ1-1; D not resolved. The germline CDR1 and CDR2 sequences are SGDLS and YYNGEE. The CDR3 spans 13 residues. V shed 2 bases and J shed 3 bases, with 8 bases lying between them. CDR3 bases: TGTGCCAGCAGCGTGAGCCTGGACACTGAAGCTTTCTTT. Translated: CASSVSLDTEAFF.

The V gene is TRBV19, the J gene TRBJ2-7; TRBD1 aligns across 7 bases. This CDR3 region has 14 residues. Germline V gene data show CDR1 as LNHDA and CDR2 as SQIVND (reference sequence). Trimming took 5 bases from V and 2 from J; bases not matched to a gene: 6. CDR3 sequence reads: CASSQPGQTYEQYF. The CDR3 region has the DNA TGTGCCAGTAGTCAACCGGGACAGACCTACGAGCAGTACTTC. The variable domain in full, completed from reference TRBV19 and TRBJ2-7, reads DGGITQSPKYLFRKEGQNVTLSCEQNLNHDAMYWYRQDPGQGLRLIYYSQIVNDFQKGDIAEGYSVSREKKESFPLTVTSAQKNPTAFYLCASSQPGQTYEQYFGPGTRLTVT.

The chain couples TRBV12-3 or TRBV12-4 to TRBJ1-5; 8 bases are a match to TRBD1. The CDR3 runs 13 residues. J lost 10 bases, V lost 6 bases, and 8 bases had no gene match. CDR3 sequence reads: CASRRDRQRPQHF. Here the CDR3 DNA reads TGTGCCAGCAGGCGGGACAGGCAACGACCCCAGCATTTT.